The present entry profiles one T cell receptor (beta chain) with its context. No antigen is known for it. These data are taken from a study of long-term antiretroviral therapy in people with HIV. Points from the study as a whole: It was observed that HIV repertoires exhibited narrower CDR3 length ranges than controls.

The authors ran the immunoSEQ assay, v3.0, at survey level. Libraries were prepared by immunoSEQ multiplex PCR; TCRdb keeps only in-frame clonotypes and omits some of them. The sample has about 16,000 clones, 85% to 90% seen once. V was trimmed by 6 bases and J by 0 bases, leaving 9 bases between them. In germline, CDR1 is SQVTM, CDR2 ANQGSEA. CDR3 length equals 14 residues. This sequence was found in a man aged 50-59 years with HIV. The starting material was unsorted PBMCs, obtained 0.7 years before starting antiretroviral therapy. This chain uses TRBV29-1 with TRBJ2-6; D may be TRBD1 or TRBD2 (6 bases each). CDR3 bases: TGCAGCGTCGGGGGCGGCTCTGGGGCCAACGTCCTGACTTTC. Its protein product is CSVGGGSGANVLTF.